The TCR beta chain described here comes from a study of shared clonotypes between healthy human individuals. Study-wide background: CD4 naive cells filled three plates per donor, CD4 memory three, CD8 naive two and CD8 memory one. Findings and caveats of the study: The small donor group covered limited genetic and exposure diversity. Clonotype sharing among donors likely depends on sequencing depth.

A word on this clone: Its antigen is unidentified. At one end the junction does not follow the germline gene, possibly because of a read error. Other DNA sequences in the sample encode the same CDR3.

Only in-frame clones appear in the TCRdb table, and some are missing; sequencing was by immunoSEQ multiplex PCR. The table records 2 million to 3 million clones, over 85% of them present only once. CDR1 is SGHRS, CDR2 YFSETQ, per germline. The CDR3 is 12 residues long. The chain uses TRBV5-1 and TRBJ2-2; no firm D call. The TCR sequence derives from a man younger than 35 in good health. Some clones in this sample may be carry-over from other donors' samples. Sequencing used naive CD4+ T cells from PBMCs. Regarding subset: CD45RA+ positively selected. The CDR3, as DNA: TGCGCCAGCAGCTCCAACACAGGGGAGCTGTTTTTT. Translated: CASSSNTGELFF.